The 22 T cell receptor beta chains given below trace back to one sample, sequenced in a study of blood T cell repertoires in COVID-19. Sequenced by immunoSEQ multiplex PCR; TCRdb stores in-frame clones only, minus some. The sample holds 310,000 or so clones, 89% seen once. Input material: PBMCs or T cells enriched from blood (not recorded which). All receptors derive from a woman aged 40 to 49 who had recovered from COVID-19.

This chain links TRBV19 with TRBJ1-2; D unresolved. The CDR3 spans 14 residues. V was pared by 0 bases and J by 8 bases, with 13 bases between. Germline V gives CDR1 LNHDA, CDR2 SQIVND (reference sequence). CDR3 amino acids: CASSIDFTVGGYTF. The CDR3 DNA reads as TGTGCCAGTAGTATAGACTTCACAGTCGGCGGCTACACCTTC.

The CDR3 loop reads CASSSQDSSGANVLTF. DNA for the CDR3: TGTGCCAGCAGTTCCCAGGACAGCTCTGGGGCCAACGTCCTGACTTTC. The gene calls are TRBV28 and TRBJ2-6, with D possibly TRBD1 on 6 matching bases. Trimming shortened V by 4 bases and J by 0 bases, and 10 bases separated the two germline ends. Looked up from germline, CDR1 is MDHEN and CDR2 is SYDVKM. The CDR3 length is 16 residues.

The rearrangement links TRBV18 to TRBJ2-5; D possibly corresponds to TRBD2 (6 bases). CDR3 size: 15 residues. Germline assignment: CDR1 KGHSH and CDR2 LQKENI. The germline V and J ends were trimmed by 5 bases and 5 bases, with 18 bases remaining between them. The CDR3: CASSSVTGAGETQYF. The CDR3 DNA sequence: TGTGCCAGCTCATCAGTCACGGGAGCAGGCGAGACCCAGTACTTC. The variable domain in full, completed from reference TRBV18 and TRBJ2-5, reads NAGVMQNPRHLVRRRGQEARLRCSPMKGHSHVYWYRQLPEEGLKFMVYLQKENIIDESGMPKERFSAEFPKEGPSILRIQQVVRGDSAAYFCASSSVTGAGETQYFGPGTRLLVL.

The chain recombines TRBV7-8 with TRBJ1-3; 7 bases align to TRBD1. The CDR3 consists of 19 residues. CDR1 is SGHVS, CDR2 FQNEAQ, per germline. Trimming cost V 0 bases and J 5 bases; bases outside gene matches: 16. The CDR3 sequence: CASSLAYGTVKERRNTIYF. DNA for the CDR3: TGTGCCAGCAGCTTAGCCTATGGGACAGTTAAAGAGAGGCGAAACACCATATATTTT. Filled out from reference TRBV7-8 and TRBJ1-3, the complete variable domain reads GAGVSQSPRYKVAKRGQDVALRCDPISGHVSLFWYQQALGQGPEFLTYFQNEAQLDKSGLPSDRFFAERPEGSVSTLKIQRTQQEDSAVYLCASSLAYGTVKERRNTIYFGEGSWLTVV.

DNA for the CDR3: TGTGCCAGCAGCTTAGGTGTTGCGGGGCTAGGGGATGAGCAGTTCTTC. Protein: CASSLGVAGLGDEQFF. The chain uses TRBV5-8 and TRBJ2-1; D may be TRBD2 (6 bases). Germline V gives CDR1 SGHTS, CDR2 YDEGEE. The CDR3 is 16 amino acids. Trimming removed 2 bases at V and 8 bases at J, with 20 bases between.

V is TRBV28 and J is TRBJ2-3, with 8 bases identical to TRBD1. The germline V gene has CDR1 MDHEN and CDR2 SYDVKM. The CDR3 spans 21 residues. The V and J ends lost 5 bases and 3 bases, in that order; junction bases with no gene match: 25. The CDR3: CASSPYTFRGTGRSFTDTQYF. CDR3 sequence (DNA): TGTGCCAGCAGTCCATATACTTTTCGCGGGACAGGCCGTTCGTTTACAGATACGCAGTATTTT.

This sequence joins TRBV23-1 and TRBJ2-7; a possible D gene is TRBD1 (5 bases). TRBV23-1 is marked as an open reading frame, function uncertain. V dropped 6 bases and J dropped 3 bases, with 15 bases sitting between them. The length of the CDR3 is 14 residues. CDR3 sequence (DNA): TGCGCCAGCAGGATAGAAAGGGGCTACTACGAGCAGTACTTC. It codes for CASRIERGYYEQYF.

The CDR3 is CASSLVVTAGTEAFF. The CDR3 DNA is TGTGCCAGCAGCTTAGTAGTGACAGCGGGCACTGAAGCTTTCTTT. This rearrangement joins TRBV7-8 to TRBJ1-1; a weak D match, TRBD1 (5 bases). V was pared by 1 base and J by 4 bases, with 13 bases between. Germline values: CDR1 SGHVS, CDR2 FQNEAQ. The CDR3 loop spans 15 amino acids.

The V gene is TRBV3-1 (or the pseudogene TRBV3-2), the J gene TRBJ2-2; TRBD2 matches 11 bases. The germline V gene encodes CDR1 LGHDT and CDR2 YNNKEL (reference sequence). The trim removed 4 bases at V and 1 base at J, leaving 5 bases unmatched. The CDR3 has 17 amino acids. CDR3 in DNA: TGTGCCAGCAGCCCTACTAGCGGGGGACAGAACACCGGGGAGCTGTTTTTT. The encoded protein is CASSPTSGGQNTGELFF.

The chain is built from TRBV9 and TRBJ2-1; D is possibly TRBD2 (6 bases). CDR1 SGDLS and CDR2 YYNGEE come from the germline V gene. The CDR3 runs to 16 residues. V was clipped by 1 base and J by 3 bases, with 14 bases between them. The CDR3 DNA is TGTGCCAGCAGCGTAAGAGGCGGGATAGGCTACAATGAGCAGTTCTTC. Encoded protein: CASSVRGGIGYNEQFF.

V and J are TRBV28 and TRBJ2-5; 8 bases line up with TRBD1. With 6 bases clipped from V and 4 bases from J, the junction kept 7 bases outside the gene matches. The CDR3 contains 14 residues. Germline CDR1 and CDR2: MDHEN and SYDVKM. The CDR3 loop reads CASRPTGGLETQYF. CDR3 DNA: TGTGCCAGCAGGCCCACAGGGGGTCTAGAGACCCAGTACTTC.

The chain couples TRBV12-3 or TRBV12-4 to TRBJ1-6; D ambiguous. The CDR3 totals 12 residues. V dropped 4 bases and J dropped 13 bases, with 11 bases sitting between them. CDR3 coding DNA: TGTGCCAGCAGTTCCCCCCCTTCCCCCCTCCACTTT. Translation: CASSSPPSPLHF.

The V gene is TRBV7-2, the J gene TRBJ2-3; TRBD2 might be the D (6 bases). Trimming took off 4 bases at V and 6 bases at J, with 11 bases between the two ends. CDR1 is SGHTA, CDR2 FQGNSA, per germline. The CDR3 covers 13 residues. The CDR3 sequence: CASSSSVIDTQYF. As DNA, the CDR3 is TGTGCCAGCAGCTCTAGCGTTATCGATACGCAGTATTTT.

The chain has TRBV5-1 and TRBJ1-2; TRBD1 matches at 7 bases. The CDR3 runs to 15 residues. Trimming cost V 4 bases and J 0 bases; bases outside gene matches: 6. Per germline, CDR1 SGHRS and CDR2 YFSETQ. This chain's CDR3 is CASSTGTDTNYGYTF. For the CDR3, the DNA is TGCGCCAGCAGCACGGGGACAGACACTAACTATGGCTACACCTTC.

The chain is built from TRBV7-8 and TRBJ2-1; 7 positions match TRBD2. CDR3 length: 16 amino acids. Germline V CDR1 and CDR2: SGHVS, FQNEAQ. Trimming cost V 1 base and J 7 bases; bases outside gene matches: 10. The CDR3 DNA reads as TGTGCCAGCAGCTTAGGTCAAGCGGGGCTCTTGAATGAGCAGTTCTTC. Protein product: CASSLGQAGLLNEQFF.

The CDR3 reads CASSLLGGLNQPQHF. CDR3 coding DNA: TGTGCCAGCAGCTTACTCGGGGGGCTTAATCAGCCCCAGCATTTT. The chain joins TRBV28 to TRBJ1-5; TRBD1 is a possible D gene (6 bases). V gave up 6 bases and J gave up 4 bases, with 16 bases separating them. Looked up from germline, CDR1 is MDHEN and CDR2 is SYDVKM. This CDR3 spans 15 amino acids.

The chain joins TRBV2 to TRBJ2-7, with D possibly TRBD2 on 6 matching bases. Trimming shortened V by 3 bases and J by 3 bases, and 15 bases separated the two germline ends. CDR3 length equals 15 residues. Germline V gene data show CDR1 as SNHLY and CDR2 as FYNNEI. The DNA of the CDR3 is TGTGCCAGCAGTGATATTCGGGGGAATTTCTACGAGCAGTACTTC. Translated, it gives CASSDIRGNFYEQYF. Supplemented by reference TRBV2 and TRBJ2-7, the full variable domain reads EPEVTQTPSHQVTQMGQEVILRCVPISNHLYFYWYRQILGQKVEFLVSFYNNEISEKSEIFDDQFSVERPDGSNFTLKIRSTKLEDSAMYFCASSDIRGNFYEQYFGPGTRLTVT.

V and J are TRBV7-3 and TRBJ2-1, with 7 positions matching TRBD1. J gave up 4 bases and V 5 bases, and 8 bases lay outside the gene matches. The CDR3 is 15 amino acids. Looked up from germline, CDR1 is SGHTA and CDR2 is FQGTGA. The chain's CDR3 is CASSRHGTDYNEQFF. The CDR3 DNA reads TGTGCCAGCAGCCGCCACGGGACAGATTACAATGAGCAGTTCTTC. The full variable domain, its missing parts supplied by reference TRBV7-3 and TRBJ2-1, is GAGVSQTPSNKVTEKGKYVELRCDPISGHTALYWYRQSLGQGPEFLIYFQGTGAADDSGLPNDRFFAVRPEGSVSTLKIQRTERGDSAVYLCASSRHGTDYNEQFFGPGTRLTVL.

The chain carries TRBV24-1 and TRBJ2-1, with D maybe TRBD2 (5 bases). Between the trimmed V and J ends, which lost 6 bases and 4 bases, there was a span of 15 bases. From germline, CDR1 is KGHDR and CDR2 SFDVKD. The CDR3 has 15 residues. The CDR3 spells CATSSLSGIYNEQFF. The DNA of the CDR3 is TGTGCCACCAGTTCCCTTTCCGGGATATACAATGAGCAGTTCTTC.

This rearrangement joins TRBV18 to TRBJ2-2; D possibly corresponds to TRBD2 (6 bases). Germline V lookup: CDR1 KGHSH, CDR2 LQKENI. V was clipped by 3 bases and J by 4 bases, with 12 bases between them. This CDR3 has 15 residues. CDR3 bases: TGTGCCAGCTCACCGGTCGGAGGGTCCACCGGGGAGCTGTTTTTT. Translating it yields CASSPVGGSTGELFF.

The chain links TRBV4-1 to TRBJ1-2; no clear D gene. CDR1 is MGHRA and CDR2 is YSYEKL in the germline V gene. The CDR3 runs to 15 residues. The V and J ends lost 2 bases and 2 bases respectively, with 12 bases between them. The CDR3 protein is CASSQTEVPNYGYTF. The CDR3 coding sequence is TGCGCCAGCAGCCAAACTGAGGTGCCGAACTATGGCTACACCTTC.

The gene calls are TRBV30 and TRBJ1-2, with a tentative D call TRBD1 (5 bases). V gave up 0 bases and J gave up 8 bases, with 10 bases separating them. There are 12 residues in the CDR3. Germline CDR1 and CDR2: GTSNPN and SVGIG (reference sequence). The CDR3 here is CAWSVQVVGYTF. CDR3 DNA: TGTGCCTGGAGTGTACAGGTGGTAGGCTACACCTTC.